This T cell receptor beta chain stems from a study of T cell repertoires in cytomegalovirus infection. Looking at the study overall: An indication of both CMV infection and matching HLA type came from public TCR beta signatures.

The study's findings and limits: There were carriers of CMV plus the relevant HLA, and cumulative public TCR beta family frequency identified them. HLA-C-restricted TCR beta clonotypes specific for CMV led the ex vivo response.

Via MiXCR, TCRdb re-called the reads, giving one row per CDR3 protein. The sample lists about 920,000 distinct CDR3 sequences; roughly a third were seen once. Germline V gene data show CDR1 as ENHRY and CDR2 as SYGVKD. CDR3 size: 15 residues. V shed 6 bases and J 8 bases; nucleotides not matched to a gene: 14. This clonotype was observed once. No antigen is known for it. This TCR came from a human donor in good health (CMV status not recorded). Some clones in this sample may be carry-over from other donors' samples. V gene TRBV10-3 combines with J gene TRBJ1-2, with 8 positions matching TRBD1. This sample comprised cultured CD8+ T cells from PBMCs, obtained from culture after CMV antigen stimulation. The CDR3 region has the DNA TGTGCCATCAGGACAGGGGTGGACCCGCTATGGGGCTACACCTTC. It translates to CAIRTGVDPLWGYTF.